This T cell receptor beta chain was documented in a study of post-analysis software for immune sequencing data. Broader study findings: TRBV5-6, TRBV5-1 and TRBV20-1 belonged to a set of roughly 5 TRBV segments that were more frequent in patients than controls.

Unique molecular identifiers featured in each of the TCR beta cDNA libraries. TCRdb independently ran MiXCR on the PCR reads; one entry per CDR3 protein. The table includes around 160,000 distinct CDR3 sequences, around 36% detected once. Remarks on this clonotype: The antigen is undetermined.

The CDR3 runs to 11 residues. Germline V CDR1 and CDR2: SGHTA, FQGNSA. With 5 bases removed from V and 10 bases from J, the gap between germline ends came to 9 bases. The input for sequencing was blood, taken after autologous hematopoietic stem cell transplantation. This chain links TRBV7-2 with TRBJ2-1, with D hard to call. This TCR came from a girl aged 5 to 17 with multiple sclerosis. The CDR3 loop is CASSNSREQFF. CDR3 bases: TGTGCCAGCAGCAACAGCCGGGAGCAGTTCTTC.